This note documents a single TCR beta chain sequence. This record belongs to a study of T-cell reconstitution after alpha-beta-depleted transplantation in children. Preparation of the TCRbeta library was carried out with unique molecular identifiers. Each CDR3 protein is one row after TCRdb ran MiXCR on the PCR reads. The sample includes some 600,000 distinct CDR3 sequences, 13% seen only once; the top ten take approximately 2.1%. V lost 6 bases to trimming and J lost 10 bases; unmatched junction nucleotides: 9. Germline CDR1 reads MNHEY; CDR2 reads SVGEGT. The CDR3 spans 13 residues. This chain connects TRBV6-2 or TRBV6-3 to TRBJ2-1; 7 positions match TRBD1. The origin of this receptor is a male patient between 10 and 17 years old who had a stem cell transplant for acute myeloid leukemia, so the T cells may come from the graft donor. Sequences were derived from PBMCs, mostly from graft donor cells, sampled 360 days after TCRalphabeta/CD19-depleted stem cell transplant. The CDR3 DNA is TGTGCCAGCAGGGTAACAGGGGTGGGGGAGCAGTTCTTC. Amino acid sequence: CASRVTGVGEQFF.